This T cell receptor (beta chain) originates from a study of vaccination and CD4 T cells after COVID-19. Study details: Overlapping peptides of the spike proteins of SARS-CoV-2, HCoV-NL63, HCoV-OC43 and HCoV-229E were used for cell stimulation.

The treatment denotes: roughly ten-day PBMC culture with coronavirus spike peptide pools or control peptides (ViraFEST assay). T cells were expanded with peptide pools, and expanded clonotypes were identified by TCR sequencing. The Oncomine TCR Beta short-read assay generated sequence data from the DNA of cultured CD4+ T cells. CD4+ T cells were cultured, and genomic DNA was extracted from them. One entry per CDR3 protein results from TCRdb running MiXCR on the PCR reads. The sample holds 13,000 or so distinct CDR3 sequences, roughly two thirds seen once. Looked up from germline, CDR1 is SGHTA and CDR2 is FQGNSA. This CDR3 is 15 amino acids long. V shed 3 bases and J 5 bases; nucleotides not matched to a gene: 7. With respect to this clonotype: As yet, its antigen is unknown.

The TCR sequence derives from a human donor who had recovered from COVID-19. Sequencing input: CD4+ T cells from blood, cultured in vitro. This chain uses TRBV7-2 with TRBJ2-7; 10 bases are a match to TRBD2. The CDR3 loop is CASSFPSGGAHEQYF. The CDR3 region has the DNA TGTGCCAGCAGCTTCCCCAGCGGGGGGGCCCACGAGCAGTACTTC.